These 27 T cell receptor beta chains originate from one sample sequenced in a study of beta chain features in type 1 diabetes. All of the isolated RNA was reverse transcribed, so expressed TCRB transcripts were sequenced. Measured with immunoSEQ multiplex PCR; TCRdb has only the in-frame clones, and not every one. The sample records a few hundred thousand clones, roughly 14% being singletons. The specimen sequenced was naive CD4+ T cells from blood. These receptors all stem from a young man in good health.

This rearrangement joins TRBV25-1 to TRBJ2-3; D call uncertain. This CDR3 spans 11 amino acids. From germline, CDR1 is MGHDK and CDR2 SYGVNS. The V end was cut by 2 bases, the J end by 3 bases, with 0 bases between. The CDR3 DNA reads TGTGCCAGCAGTGAAACAGATACGCAGTATTTT. Protein: CASSETDTQYF.

The J gene is TRBJ2-1, the V gene TRBV30; 7 bases align to TRBD1. V lost 2 bases to trimming and J lost 10 bases; unmatched junction nucleotides: 2. CDR1 GTSNPN and CDR2 SVGIG come from the germline V gene (reference sequence). The CDR3 covers 11 residues. CDR3 nucleotide sequence: TGTGCCTGGAGTTGGGACAGCGAGCAGTTCTTC. Its protein is CAWSWDSEQFF. Variable domain in full (rest from reference TRBV30 and TRBJ2-1): SQTIHQWPATLVQPVGSPLSLECTVEGTSNPNLYWYRQAAGRGLQLLFYSVGIGQISSEVPQNLSASRPQDRQFILSSKKLLLSDSGFYLCAWSWDSEQFFGPGTRLTVL.

The chain links TRBV6-1 to TRBJ2-1; TRBD1 matches 10 bases. Germline CDR1 MNHNS, CDR2 SASEGT. With 5 bases clipped from V and 6 bases from J, the junction kept 4 bases outside the gene matches. This CDR3 region has 14 residues. The CDR3 DNA reads as TGTGCCAGCAGTTCGAGGGACAGGGGCAATGAGCAGTTCTTC. It translates to CASSSRDRGNEQFF.

V and J are TRBV9 and TRBJ2-3, with 7 nucleotides matching TRBD2. Germline trimming cut 0 bases from V and 6 bases from J; bases unmatched to any gene: 10. The CDR3 sequence is 16 residues long. Germline lookup yields CDR1 SGDLS and CDR2 YYNGEE. The CDR3 region is CASSVGGGHFGDTQYF. The CDR3 DNA is TGTGCCAGCAGCGTAGGGGGAGGGCATTTTGGGGATACGCAGTATTTT.

V is TRBV14 and J is TRBJ2-3; no reliable D call. There are 16 residues in the CDR3. V was cut by 0 bases and J by 2 bases, with 12 bases left in between. Per germline, CDR1 SGHDN and CDR2 FVKESK. The CDR3 is CASSQETGGPTDTQYF. The DNA for the CDR3 is TGTGCCAGCAGCCAAGAAACTGGCGGACCCACAGATACGCAGTATTTT.

The J gene is TRBJ2-7, the V gene TRBV19; the match to TRBD2 covers 10 bases. CDR1 and CDR2 from the germline V gene are LNHDA and SQIVND (reference sequence). The V gene end was trimmed by 7 bases and the J gene end by 0 bases; junction bases not matched to a gene: 6. The CDR3 has 15 amino acids. The CDR3 DNA sequence: TGTGCCAGTAAACCTAGCGGGGGCCTCTCCTACGAGCAGTACTTC. Amino acids: CASKPSGGLSYEQYF.

CDR3 amino acids: CAWSFRTNDGYTF. The DNA for the CDR3 is TGTGCCTGGAGTTTTCGGACAAACGATGGCTACACCTTC. The rearrangement links TRBV30 to TRBJ1-2; a possible D gene is TRBD1 (5 bases). Trimming left V 2 bases short and J 6 bases short, with 13 bases between. This CDR3 spans 13 amino acids. The germline CDR1 and CDR2 sequences are GTSNPN and SVGIG (reference sequence).

The chain uses TRBV2 and TRBJ2-5; unclear D gene. The length of the CDR3 is 16 residues. Germline CDR1 SNHLY, CDR2 FYNNEI. The ends were cut back, 4 bases at V and 1 base at J, with 16 bases in the middle. The CDR3 DNA sequence: TGTGCCAGCAGTGGACCTCAACGCAGTTTCCAAGAGACCCAGTACTTC. Amino acids: CASSGPQRSFQETQYF.

This clone has more than one count but fewer than ten. In DNA, the CDR3 is TGTGCCAGTAGCCGGACTGACTACGAGCAGTACTTC. Encoded protein: CASSRTDYEQYF. The V call is TRBV19, the J call TRBJ2-7; a weak D match, TRBD2 (5 bases). Per germline, CDR1 LNHDA and CDR2 SQIVND (reference sequence). The CDR3 has 12 amino acids. Trimming removed 6 bases from V and 3 bases from J, with 9 bases in between.

The chain recombines TRBV4-1 with TRBJ2-1; perhaps D is TRBD1 or TRBD2 (5 bases each). V was trimmed by 1 base and J by 6 bases, leaving 13 bases between them. This CDR3 is built from 15 residues. Germline values: CDR1 MGHRA, CDR2 YSYEKL. The CDR3 is CASSQVERGGNEQFF. As DNA, the CDR3 is TGCGCCAGCAGCCAAGTGGAACGGGGCGGCAATGAGCAGTTCTTC.

This clone has just a few counts. The J gene is TRBJ2-5, the V gene TRBV5-1, with a possible D match to TRBD2 (6 bases). This CDR3 is 14 amino acids long. Trimming cost V 6 bases and J 2 bases, with 14 bases left between them. CDR1 SGHRS and CDR2 YFSETQ come from the germline V gene. The CDR3 here is CASNPGLRQETQYF. DNA for the CDR3: TGCGCCAGCAACCCGGGACTCAGGCAAGAGACCCAGTACTTC.

This clone was detected a few times. The chain carries TRBV9 and TRBJ1-2, with unresolved D. Trimming took 0 bases from V and 8 from J, leaving 17 bases between them. CDR1 is SGDLS, CDR2 YYNGEE, per germline. CDR3 length: 15 amino acids. CDR3 DNA sequence: TGTGCCAGCAGCGTAGCTGCGGACCCAGAGGGAGGCTACACCTTC. As protein: CASSVAADPEGGYTF.

This sequence joins TRBV7-9 and TRBJ2-3, with D tentatively TRBD1 (5 bases). This CDR3 has 13 amino acids. Trimming stripped 4 bases from V and 2 bases from J, with 7 bases between. The V gene's germline CDR1 is SEHNR and CDR2 FQNEAQ (reference sequence). CDR3 residues: CASSYGHTDTQYF. The CDR3 DNA reads as TGTGCCAGCAGCTACGGACACACAGATACGCAGTATTTT.

The chain has TRBV6-5 and TRBJ1-2; D perhaps matches TRBD1 (5 bases). V shed 5 bases and J shed 6 bases, with 19 bases lying between them. This CDR3 region has 15 residues. Germline CDR1 MNHEY, CDR2 SVGAGI. The CDR3 loop reads CASSRDSYSTDGYTF. The CDR3 coding sequence is TGTGCCAGCAGTCGTGACAGTTACAGTACGGATGGCTACACCTTC.

The rearrangement uses TRBV7-2 and TRBJ1-4; D might be TRBD1 (5 bases). CDR3 length equals 14 residues. CDR1 and CDR2 from the germline V gene are SGHTA and FQGNSA. V lost 6 bases and J 8 bases, leaving 16 bases between the germline ends. CDR3 nucleotide sequence: TGTGCCAGCAGTTCAGAGATATGGGGGGAAAAACTGTTTTTT. It yields the protein CASSSEIWGEKLFF.

This chain links TRBV6-5 with TRBJ1-2, with a tentative D call TRBD1 (5 bases). The V gene lost 7 bases and the J gene lost 2 bases, with 11 bases spanning the gap. This CDR3 is built from 13 residues. Germline V gene data show CDR1 as MNHEY and CDR2 as SVGAGI. DNA of the CDR3: TGTGCCAGCAAATTGACAGTGAACTATGGCTACACCTTC. This gives the protein CASKLTVNYGYTF.

The CDR3 bases are TGTGCCAGCTCACAGGGACTAGCGGGAGATTGGAGCTCCTACAATGAGCAGTTCTTC. Translating gives CASSQGLAGDWSSYNEQFF. V usage is TRBV18 and J usage is TRBJ2-1; 14 bases are a match to TRBD2. Per the germline V gene, CDR1 is KGHSH and CDR2 is LQKENI. J lost 0 bases, V lost 4 bases, and 8 bases had no gene match. The CDR3 contains 19 residues.

V and J are TRBV5-1 and TRBJ1-1; D is possibly TRBD1 (5 bases). There are 15 residues in the CDR3. The germline V and J ends were trimmed by 4 bases and 4 bases, with 17 bases remaining between them. CDR1 SGHRS and CDR2 YFSETQ come from the germline V gene. CDR3 residues: CASSNQEGVATEAFF. The CDR3 bases are TGCGCCAGCAGCAACCAGGAAGGGGTAGCCACTGAAGCTTTCTTT.

V is TRBV30 and J is TRBJ2-2, with 11 positions matching TRBD2. CDR3 length: 14 amino acids. V was clipped by 7 bases and J by 5 bases; unmatched bases: 6. Germline loops: CDR1 GTSNPN, CDR2 SVGIG (reference sequence). The CDR3 DNA follows: TGTGCCTCTACCGGGACTAGCGGAACCGGGGAGCTGTTTTTT. This translates into CASTGTSGTGELFF.

The rearrangement uses TRBV18 and TRBJ2-1; no clear D. The V gene's germline CDR1 is KGHSH and CDR2 LQKENI. Trimming removed 1 base at V and 5 bases at J, with 9 bases between. This CDR3 comprises 14 residues. The chain's CDR3 is CASSPLSSDNEQFF. CDR3 DNA sequence: TGTGCCAGCTCACCACTGAGTTCAGACAATGAGCAGTTCTTC.

In this sample, this clone turned up a few times. This sequence joins TRBV5-1 and TRBJ2-1; D not certain. This CDR3 has 14 residues. Germline V gene data show CDR1 as SGHRS and CDR2 as YFSETQ. Trimming removed 1 base at V and 5 bases at J, with 10 bases between. The CDR3 loop is CASSLRRGNNEQFF. The CDR3 DNA reads TGCGCCAGCAGCTTGAGGCGTGGAAACAATGAGCAGTTCTTC. Using reference TRBV5-1 and TRBJ2-1 for the parts outside the CDR3, the full variable domain is KAGVTQTPRYLIKTRGQQVTLSCSPISGHRSVSWYQQTPGQGLQFLFEYFSETQRNKGNFPGRFSGRQFSNSRSEMNVSTLELGDSALYLCASSLRRGNNEQFFGPGTRLTVL.

J is TRBJ2-2 and V is TRBV30; D assignment may be TRBD1 or TRBD2 (5 bases each). This CDR3 is built from 14 residues. Per germline, CDR1 GTSNPN and CDR2 SVGIG (reference sequence). Trimming took 7 bases from V and 4 from J, leaving 16 bases between them. The CDR3 coding sequence is TGTGCCTCGCGCGAGGGGCCGGGCACCGGGGAGCTGTTTTTT. Translated, it gives CASREGPGTGELFF.

This clone was seen more than once but under ten times. The chain couples TRBV7-9 to TRBJ2-3; no clear D gene. This CDR3 has 15 amino acids. The V gene lost 1 base and the J gene lost 6 bases, with 14 bases spanning the gap. Germline lookup yields CDR1 SEHNR and CDR2 FQNEAQ (reference sequence). In DNA, the CDR3 is TGTGCCAGCAGCTTAGGGGTTCTCGGTGAGGATACGCAGTATTTT. Encoded protein: CASSLGVLGEDTQYF.

The rearrangement links TRBV15 to TRBJ2-1, with D perhaps matching TRBD2 (5 bases). CDR3 length: 11 amino acids. Trimming left V 6 bases short and J 9 bases short, with 9 bases between. The V gene's germline CDR1 is LNHNV and CDR2 YYDKDF (reference sequence). In nucleotides, the CDR3 is TGTGCCACCAGGAGGGCCCGTGAGCAGTTCTTC. Translated: CATRRAREQFF.

The chain couples TRBV29-1 to TRBJ2-5; possibly TRBD2 for D (7 bases). The V gene lost 5 bases and the J gene lost 4 bases, with 17 bases spanning the gap. The CDR3 contains 14 residues. Looked up from germline, CDR1 is SQVTM and CDR2 is ANQGSEA. The CDR3 DNA follows: TGCAGCGTTTCCCCCGGGGGGCAAGTAGAGACCCAGTACTTC. Encoded protein: CSVSPGGQVETQYF. Full variable domain (missing parts from reference TRBV29-1 and TRBJ2-5): SAVISQKPSRDICQRGTSLTIQCQVDSQVTMMFWYRQQPGQSLTLIATANQGSEATYESGFVIDKFPISRPNLTFSTLTVSNMSPEDSSIYLCSVSPGGQVETQYFGPGTRLLVL.

The rearrangement joins TRBV30 to TRBJ2-5; possible D gene TRBD2, 6 bases. The germline V gene has CDR1 GTSNPN and CDR2 SVGIG (reference sequence). V was shortened by 4 bases and J by 5 bases, with 17 bases between the two germline ends. CDR3 length: 14 amino acids. CDR3 loop: CAWNFRGAGETQYF. CDR3 bases: TGTGCCTGGAACTTCAGAGGAGCGGGCGAGACCCAGTACTTC.

This clone came up a few times. The gene calls are TRBV27 and TRBJ2-5, with D hard to call. V shed 6 bases and J shed 5 bases, with 19 bases lying between them. Germline CDR1 reads MNHEY; CDR2 reads SMNVEV (reference sequence). The CDR3 runs to 15 residues. This CDR3 is CASSPDLVRVETQYF. DNA of the CDR3: TGTGCCAGCAGCCCCGACCTAGTGAGAGTGGAGACCCAGTACTTC.